One and the same sample provided the 23 T cell receptor beta chains below, sequenced in a study of T cell responses to AZD1222 COVID-19 vaccine. Libraries were prepared by immunoSEQ multiplex PCR; TCRdb keeps only in-frame clonotypes and omits some of them. The sample carries some 130,000 clones, 85% to 95% recorded once. The sample here was peripheral blood, taken 28 days after the second AZD1222 dose. These receptors originate from an adult who received the AZD1222 COVID-19 vaccine.

DNA for the CDR3: TGTGCCAGCAGCTTGACAGGGTACGGGGAGCTGTTTTTT. Amino acids: CASSLTGYGELFF. The chain links TRBV5-4 to TRBJ2-2; TRBD1 is a possible D gene (6 bases). Germline V CDR1 and CDR2: SGHNT, YYREEE (reference sequence). Trimming cost V 1 base and J 7 bases, with 8 bases left between them. The CDR3 is made up of 13 amino acids.

The rearrangement links TRBV6-5 to TRBJ1-1; no reliable D call. The CDR3 is 13 amino acids. Trimming removed 6 bases from V and 4 bases from J, with 12 bases in between. CDR1 MNHEY and CDR2 SVGAGI come from the germline V gene. The CDR3 reads CASRQSVRTEAFF. In DNA form, the CDR3 reads TGTGCCAGCAGACAAAGCGTCCGCACTGAAGCTTTCTTT.

The genes are TRBV27 and TRBJ2-7; TRBD2 is a possible D gene (6 bases). The germline CDR1 and CDR2 sequences are MNHEY and SMNVEV (reference sequence). The V and J ends lost 8 bases and 6 bases respectively, with 23 bases between them. The CDR3 is 15 residues long. The CDR3 spells CASGTGTAGLLEQYF. In DNA form, the CDR3 reads TGTGCCAGCGGAACGGGGACGGCGGGGCTCCTCGAGCAGTACTTC.

This clone was seen just once. The rearrangement joins TRBV9 to TRBJ1-1; weak D call: TRBD1 (5 bases). Germline-derived CDR1 and CDR2 are SGDLS and YYNGEE. V was trimmed by 0 bases and J by 4 bases, leaving 13 bases between them. This CDR3 is 15 amino acids long. CDR3 sequence (DNA): TGTGCCAGCAGCGTAGGACAGTATCCGACCACTGAAGCTTTCTTT. It translates to CASSVGQYPTTEAFF. Looking up the rest from reference TRBV9 and TRBJ1-1 gives the full variable domain: DSGVTQTPKHLITATGQRVTLRCSPRSGDLSVYWYQQSLDQGLQFLIQYYNGEERAKGNILERFSAQQFPDLHSELNLSSLELGDSALYFCASSVGQYPTTEAFFGQGTRLTVV.

The V and J genes are TRBV7-9 and TRBJ2-5; 13 nucleotides align to TRBD2. Unmatched junction bases numbered 2, after V lost 5 bases and J lost 2 bases. Germline V CDR1 and CDR2: SEHNR, FQNEAQ (reference sequence). The CDR3 consists of 15 residues. The CDR3 nucleotides read TGTGCCAGCAGCCTGACTAGCGGGGGGCAAGAGACCCAGTACTTC. This codes for CASSLTSGGQETQYF.

V usage is TRBV11-3 and J usage is TRBJ2-3, with 9 bases that match TRBD2. The V gene end was trimmed by 3 bases and the J gene end by 2 bases; junction bases not matched to a gene: 9. Per germline, CDR1 SGHNT and CDR2 YENEEA. The CDR3 has 17 amino acids. The CDR3 region is CASSFDGTSHDTDTQYF. CDR3 nucleotides: TGTGCCAGCAGCTTTGACGGGACTAGCCACGACACAGATACGCAGTATTTT.

This rearrangement joins TRBV7-3 to TRBJ1-1, with a possible D match to TRBD1 (6 bases). The length of the CDR3 is 15 residues. Trimming left V 3 bases short and J 0 bases short, with 11 bases between. Looked up from germline, CDR1 is SGHTA and CDR2 is FQGTGA. The CDR3 DNA reads TGTGCCAGCAGCTTCGCAGGGACATTGAACACTGAAGCTTTCTTT. It yields the protein CASSFAGTLNTEAFF.

The chain couples TRBV30 to TRBJ1-5; TRBD1 matches at 7 bases. The ends lost 0 bases at V and 4 bases at J; junction bases unmatched: 6. This CDR3 region has 15 residues. CDR1 and CDR2 from the germline V gene are GTSNPN and SVGIG (reference sequence). The DNA for the CDR3 is TGTGCCTGGAGTGTAGGGACAGCCGCAAATCAGCCCCAGCATTTT. Translated: CAWSVGTAANQPQHF.

This clone was seen once. The chain links TRBV19 to TRBJ1-3, with D unresolved. Germline CDR1 is LNHDA and CDR2 is SQIVND (reference sequence). V was trimmed by 4 bases and J by 1 base, leaving 11 bases between them. The CDR3 totals 15 residues. The chain's CDR3 is CASSRQRMSGNTIYF. DNA for the CDR3: TGTGCCAGTAGTAGGCAGCGGATGTCTGGAAACACCATATATTTT.

This sequence joins TRBV21-1 and TRBJ2-7; the table's D call of TRBD1 was not tested on the DNA. TRBV21-1 is designated a pseudogene. The CDR3 consists of 16 residues. In DNA form, the CDR3 reads TGTGCCAGCAGCAAAGCGTCCAACAAACAGGGTTGCGAGCAGTACTTC. This gives the protein CASSKASNKQGCEQYF.

V gene TRBV18 combines with J gene TRBJ1-1; tentative D call: TRBD1 (5 bases). The V end lost 4 bases, the J end lost 1 base, and 10 bases lay between the germline ends. The CDR3 contains 14 residues. Germline V gene sequence: CDR1 KGHSH, CDR2 LQKENI. The CDR3 here is CASSLDQGNTEAFF. The CDR3, as DNA: TGTGCCAGCTCACTGGACCAGGGGAACACTGAAGCTTTCTTT.

This clone was recorded once. The rearrangement joins TRBV12-5 to TRBJ1-1; no clear D gene. With 4 bases removed from V and 5 bases from J, the gap between germline ends came to 14 bases. Germline assignment: CDR1 LGHNT and CDR2 FRNRAP. CDR3 length: 14 amino acids. DNA of the CDR3: TGTGCTAGTGGTTCTATGGTCCAAGGGACTGAAGCTTTCTTT. This sequence encodes CASGSMVQGTEAFF. Variable domain in full (rest from reference TRBV12-5 and TRBJ1-1): DARVTQTPRHKVTEMGQEVTMRCQPILGHNTVFWYRQTMMQGLELLAYFRNRAPLDDSGMPKDRFSAEMPDATLATLKIQPSEPRDSAVYFCASGSMVQGTEAFFGQGTRLTVV.

The CDR3 coding sequence is TGTGCCAGCAGCGCGACGACCCCATTTGGCTACACCTTC. This codes for CASSATTPFGYTF. The genes are TRBV28 and TRBJ1-2; D not certain. Per the germline V gene, CDR1 is MDHEN and CDR2 is SYDVKM. The length of the CDR3 is 13 residues. V was shortened by 6 bases and J by 7 bases, with 15 bases between the two germline ends.

The chain has TRBV2 and TRBJ2-1; 10 nucleotides match TRBD2. J lost 8 bases, V lost 5 bases, and 9 bases had no gene match. The length of the CDR3 is 15 residues. The germline gives CDR1 SNHLY, CDR2 FYNNEI. The CDR3 DNA is TGTGCCAGCAGTCCCGGACTAGCGGCTAACGATGAGCAGTTCTTC. Residues: CASSPGLAANDEQFF.

The chain combines TRBV6-6 with TRBJ1-2, with 11 nucleotides matching TRBD1. The CDR3 consists of 16 residues. V lost 2 bases to trimming and J lost 7 bases; unmatched junction nucleotides: 9. Germline V gene sequence: CDR1 MNHNY, CDR2 SVGAGI (reference sequence). DNA for the CDR3: TGTGCCAGCAGTTACGGGGAGGACAGGGGGCAAGCTGGCTACACCTTC. Protein: CASSYGEDRGQAGYTF.

V usage is TRBV30 and J usage is TRBJ1-1; no firm D call. The CDR3 has 13 residues. V lost 2 bases to trimming and J lost 8 bases, with 15 bases between them. Germline CDR1 reads GTSNPN; CDR2 reads SVGIG (reference sequence). The CDR3 region is CAWSTDGPREAFF. In nucleotides, the CDR3 is TGTGCCTGGAGTACCGACGGACCGAGGGAAGCTTTCTTT. Supplemented by reference TRBV30 and TRBJ1-1, the full variable domain reads SQTIHQWPATLVQPVGSPLSLECTVEGTSNPNLYWYRQAAGRGLQLLFYSVGIGQISSEVPQNLSASRPQDRQFILSSKKLLLSDSGFYLCAWSTDGPREAFFGQGTRLTVV.

This sequence joins TRBV18 and TRBJ2-7; D possibly corresponds to TRBD1 (5 bases). Per the germline V gene, CDR1 is KGHSH and CDR2 is LQKENI. The germline V and J ends were trimmed by 1 base and 2 bases, with 21 bases remaining between them. The CDR3 runs to 18 residues. The CDR3 nucleotides are TGTGCCAGCTCACCACTGGGGCGACAAAAAAACATAGCCTACGAGCAGTACTTC. It codes for CASSPLGRQKNIAYEQYF.

The gene calls are TRBV7-3 and TRBJ2-5; the D is unclear. Germline assignment: CDR1 SGHTA and CDR2 FQGTGA. V gave up 3 bases and J gave up 6 bases, with 11 bases separating them. This CDR3 has 13 amino acids. The CDR3 DNA follows: TGTGCCAGCAGCTTCGGGCTTGGGAAGACCCAGTACTTC. It specifies CASSFGLGKTQYF.

DNA of the CDR3: TGTGCCAGCAGCCAAGACAGAAGTAATTCACCCCTCCACTTT. Translation gives CASSQDRSNSPLHF. The rearrangement uses TRBV3-1 (or the pseudogene TRBV3-2) and TRBJ1-6; no reliable D call. Trimming cost V 0 bases and J 6 bases, with 6 bases left between them. The CDR3 is 14 amino acids. CDR1 is LGHDT, CDR2 YNNKEL, per germline (reference sequence).

The chain uses TRBV9 and TRBJ2-3; a possible D gene is TRBD2 (6 bases). The germline V and J ends were trimmed by 3 bases and 6 bases, with 17 bases remaining between them. The CDR3 has 15 residues. CDR1 is SGDLS, CDR2 YYNGEE, per germline. The CDR3 DNA sequence: TGTGCCAGCAGCGCCCCCCCCTCTAGCGTGGATACGCAGTATTTT. It translates to CASSAPPSSVDTQYF. The whole variable domain, filled in from reference TRBV9 and TRBJ2-3, reads DSGVTQTPKHLITATGQRVTLRCSPRSGDLSVYWYQQSLDQGLQFLIQYYNGEERAKGNILERFSAQQFPDLHSELNLSSLELGDSALYFCASSAPPSSVDTQYFGPGTRLTVL.

The gene calls are TRBV19 and TRBJ2-2; TRBD1 matches at 8 bases. This CDR3 has 15 residues. The V segment lost 2 bases and the J segment 7 bases; nucleotides outside the gene matches: 6. The germline V gene encodes CDR1 LNHDA and CDR2 SQIVND (reference sequence). This CDR3 is CASSIWTGSVGELFF. The CDR3 coding sequence is TGTGCCAGTAGTATATGGACAGGGTCAGTCGGGGAGCTGTTTTTT. Drawing the rest from reference TRBV19 and TRBJ2-2, the complete variable domain is DGGITQSPKYLFRKEGQNVTLSCEQNLNHDAMYWYRQDPGQGLRLIYYSQIVNDFQKGDIAEGYSVSREKKESFPLTVTSAQKNPTAFYLCASSIWTGSVGELFFGEGSRLTVL.

The chain is built from TRBV25-1 and TRBJ2-7; 12 nucleotides match TRBD1. The CDR3 loop spans 14 amino acids. From germline, CDR1 is MGHDK and CDR2 SYGVNS. Trimming cost V 8 bases and J 3 bases; bases outside gene matches: 5. The CDR3 reads CASRGTGGIYEQYF. The CDR3, as DNA: TGTGCCAGCCGTGGGACAGGGGGCATCTACGAGCAGTACTTC.

This chain joins TRBV28 and TRBJ1-2; tentative D call: TRBD1 (5 bases). CDR1 and CDR2 (germline): MDHEN, SYDVKM. The V end lost 3 bases, the J end lost 7 bases, and 12 bases lay between the germline ends. The CDR3 has 13 residues. CDR3 sequence reads: CASSFSGFSGYTF. The CDR3, as DNA: TGTGCCAGCAGTTTTTCAGGGTTTAGTGGCTACACCTTC.